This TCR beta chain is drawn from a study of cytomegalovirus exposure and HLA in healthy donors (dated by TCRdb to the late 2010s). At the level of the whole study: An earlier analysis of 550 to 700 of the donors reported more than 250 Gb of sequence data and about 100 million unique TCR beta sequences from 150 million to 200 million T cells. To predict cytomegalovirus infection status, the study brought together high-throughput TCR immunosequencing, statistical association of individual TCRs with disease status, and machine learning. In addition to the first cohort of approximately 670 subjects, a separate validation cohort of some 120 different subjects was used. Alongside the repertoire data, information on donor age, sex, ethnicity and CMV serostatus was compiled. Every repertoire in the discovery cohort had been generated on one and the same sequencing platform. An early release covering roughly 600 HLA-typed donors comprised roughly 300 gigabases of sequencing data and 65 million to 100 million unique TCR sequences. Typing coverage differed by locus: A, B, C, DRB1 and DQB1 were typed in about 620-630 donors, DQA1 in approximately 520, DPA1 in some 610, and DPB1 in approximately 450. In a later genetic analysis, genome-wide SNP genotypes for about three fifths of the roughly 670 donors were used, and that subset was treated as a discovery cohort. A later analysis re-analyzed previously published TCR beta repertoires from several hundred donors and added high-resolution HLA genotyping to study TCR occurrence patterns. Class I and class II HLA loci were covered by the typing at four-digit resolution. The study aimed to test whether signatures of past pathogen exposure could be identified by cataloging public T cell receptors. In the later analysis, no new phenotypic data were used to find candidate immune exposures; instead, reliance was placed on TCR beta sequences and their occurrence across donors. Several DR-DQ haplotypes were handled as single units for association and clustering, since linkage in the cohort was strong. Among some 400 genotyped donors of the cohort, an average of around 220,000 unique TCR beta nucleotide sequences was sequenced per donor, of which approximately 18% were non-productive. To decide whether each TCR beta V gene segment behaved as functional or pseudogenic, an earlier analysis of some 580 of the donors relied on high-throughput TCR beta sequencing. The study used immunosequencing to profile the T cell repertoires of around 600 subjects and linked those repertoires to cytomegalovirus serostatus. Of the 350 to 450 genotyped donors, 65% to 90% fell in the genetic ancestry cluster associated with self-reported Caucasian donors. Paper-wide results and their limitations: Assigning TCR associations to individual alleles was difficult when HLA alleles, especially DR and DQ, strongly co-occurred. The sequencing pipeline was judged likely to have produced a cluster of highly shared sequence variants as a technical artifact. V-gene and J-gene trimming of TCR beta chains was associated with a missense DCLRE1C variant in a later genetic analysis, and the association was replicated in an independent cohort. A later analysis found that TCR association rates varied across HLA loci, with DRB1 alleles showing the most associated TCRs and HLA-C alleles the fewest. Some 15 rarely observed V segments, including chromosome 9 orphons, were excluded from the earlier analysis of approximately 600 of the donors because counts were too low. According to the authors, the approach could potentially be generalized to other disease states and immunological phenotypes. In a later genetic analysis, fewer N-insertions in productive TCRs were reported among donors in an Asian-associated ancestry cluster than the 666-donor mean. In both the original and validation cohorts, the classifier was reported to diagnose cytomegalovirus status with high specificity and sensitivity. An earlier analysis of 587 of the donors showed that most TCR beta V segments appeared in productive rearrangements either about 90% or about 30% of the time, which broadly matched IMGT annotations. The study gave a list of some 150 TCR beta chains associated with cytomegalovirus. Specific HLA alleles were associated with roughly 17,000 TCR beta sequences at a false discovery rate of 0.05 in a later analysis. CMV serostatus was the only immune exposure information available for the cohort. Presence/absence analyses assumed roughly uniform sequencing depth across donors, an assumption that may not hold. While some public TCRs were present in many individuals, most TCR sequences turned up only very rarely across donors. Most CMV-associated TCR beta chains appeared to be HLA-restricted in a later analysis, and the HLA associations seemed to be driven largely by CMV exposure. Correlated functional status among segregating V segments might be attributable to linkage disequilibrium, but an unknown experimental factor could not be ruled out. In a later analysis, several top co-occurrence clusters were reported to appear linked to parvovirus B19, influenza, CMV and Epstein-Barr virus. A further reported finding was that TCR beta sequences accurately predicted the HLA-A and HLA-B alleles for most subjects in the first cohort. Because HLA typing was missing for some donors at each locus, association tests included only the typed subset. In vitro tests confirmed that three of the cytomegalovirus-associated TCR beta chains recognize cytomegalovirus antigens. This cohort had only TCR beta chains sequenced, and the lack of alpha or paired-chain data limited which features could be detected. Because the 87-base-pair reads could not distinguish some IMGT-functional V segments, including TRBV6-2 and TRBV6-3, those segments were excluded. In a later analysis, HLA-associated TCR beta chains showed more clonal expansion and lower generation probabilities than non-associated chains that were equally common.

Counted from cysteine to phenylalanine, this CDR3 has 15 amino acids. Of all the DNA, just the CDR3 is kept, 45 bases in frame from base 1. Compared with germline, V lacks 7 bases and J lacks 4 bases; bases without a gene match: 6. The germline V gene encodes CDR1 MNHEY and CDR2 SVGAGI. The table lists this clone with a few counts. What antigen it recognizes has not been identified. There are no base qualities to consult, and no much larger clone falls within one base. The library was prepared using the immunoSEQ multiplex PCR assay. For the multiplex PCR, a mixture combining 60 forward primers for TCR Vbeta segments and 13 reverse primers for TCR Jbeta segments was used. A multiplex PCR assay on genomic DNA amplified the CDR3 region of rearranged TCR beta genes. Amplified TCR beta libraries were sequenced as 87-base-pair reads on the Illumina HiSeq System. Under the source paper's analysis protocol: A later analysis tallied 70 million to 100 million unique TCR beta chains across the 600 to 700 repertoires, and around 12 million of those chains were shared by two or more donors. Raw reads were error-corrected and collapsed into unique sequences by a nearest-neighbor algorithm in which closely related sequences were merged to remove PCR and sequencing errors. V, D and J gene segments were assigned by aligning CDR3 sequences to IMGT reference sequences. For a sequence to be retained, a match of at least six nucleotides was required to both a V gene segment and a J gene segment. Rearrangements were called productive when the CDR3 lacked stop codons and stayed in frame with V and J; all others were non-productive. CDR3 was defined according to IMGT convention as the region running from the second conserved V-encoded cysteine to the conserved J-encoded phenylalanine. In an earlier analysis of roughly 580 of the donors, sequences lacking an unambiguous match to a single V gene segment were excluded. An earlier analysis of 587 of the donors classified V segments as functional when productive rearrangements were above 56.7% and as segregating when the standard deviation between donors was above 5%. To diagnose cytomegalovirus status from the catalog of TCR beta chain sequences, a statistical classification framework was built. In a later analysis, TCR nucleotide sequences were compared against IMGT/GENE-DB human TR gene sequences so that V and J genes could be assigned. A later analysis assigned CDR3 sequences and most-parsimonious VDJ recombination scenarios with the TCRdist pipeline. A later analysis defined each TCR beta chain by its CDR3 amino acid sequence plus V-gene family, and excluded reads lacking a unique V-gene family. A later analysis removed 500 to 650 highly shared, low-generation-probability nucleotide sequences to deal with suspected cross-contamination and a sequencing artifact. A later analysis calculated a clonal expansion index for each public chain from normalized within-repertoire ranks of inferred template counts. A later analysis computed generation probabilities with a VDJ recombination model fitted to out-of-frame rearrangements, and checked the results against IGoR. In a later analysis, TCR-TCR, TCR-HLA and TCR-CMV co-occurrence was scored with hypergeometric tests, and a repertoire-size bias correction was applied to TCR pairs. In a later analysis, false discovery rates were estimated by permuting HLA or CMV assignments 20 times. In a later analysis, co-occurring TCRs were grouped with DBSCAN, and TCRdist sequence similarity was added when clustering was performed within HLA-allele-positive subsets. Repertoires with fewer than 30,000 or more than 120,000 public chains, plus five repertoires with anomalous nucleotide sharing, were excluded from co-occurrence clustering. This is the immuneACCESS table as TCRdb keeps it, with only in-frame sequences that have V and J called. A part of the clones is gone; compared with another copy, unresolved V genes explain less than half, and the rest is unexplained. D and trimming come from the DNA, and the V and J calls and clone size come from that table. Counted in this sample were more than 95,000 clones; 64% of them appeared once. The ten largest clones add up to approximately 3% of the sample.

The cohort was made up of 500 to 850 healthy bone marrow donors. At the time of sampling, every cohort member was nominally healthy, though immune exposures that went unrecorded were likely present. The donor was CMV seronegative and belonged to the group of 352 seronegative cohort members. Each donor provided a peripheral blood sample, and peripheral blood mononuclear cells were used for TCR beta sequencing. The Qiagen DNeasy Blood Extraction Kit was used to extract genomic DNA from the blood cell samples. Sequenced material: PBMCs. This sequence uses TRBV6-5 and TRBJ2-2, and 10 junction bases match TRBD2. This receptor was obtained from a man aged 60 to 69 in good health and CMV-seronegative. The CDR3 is CASTLLAGTTGELFF. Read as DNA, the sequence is TGTGCCAGCACCTTACTAGCGGGAACCACCGGGGAGCTGTTTTTT.